This T cell receptor (beta chain) is from a study of Ad26.COV2.S vaccination and SARS-CoV-2 variants. Study-level points and caveats: Compared with placebo recipients, vaccine recipients had higher spike-specific TCR breadth. Measures of TCR breadth and depth may have fallen short of total T cell responses.

The treatment here: roughly 20 received Ad26.COV2.S at low or high dose, single or two shots; roughly five received placebo; per-sample allocation not given. On day 63 after the first injection, vaccine and placebo recipients gave samples. At a Boston site, the person donating was an adult of 18-55 years. Expression of Wuhan-strain SARS-CoV-2 spike came from the Ad26 vector that formed the vaccine. Method: immunoSEQ multiplex PCR; TCRdb's copy keeps in-frame clones and lacks some. The sample records some 400,000 clones, around 91% being singletons. The V end was cut by 5 bases, the J end by 5 bases, with 18 bases between. CDR1 is MDHEN, CDR2 SYDVKM, per germline. There are 15 residues in the CDR3. Of note for this clone: Its antigen is as yet unknown.

Specimen: peripheral blood, collected in a trial of Ad26.COV2.S vaccine versus placebo. V gene TRBV28 combines with J gene TRBJ1-2; the D gene is possibly TRBD1 (6 bases). This receptor was obtained from a person aged 18-60 years who received the Ad26.COV2.S COVID-19 vaccine or a placebo. The CDR3 nucleotides are TGTGCCAGCAGTCCCCGGGACATCCTAGGGTATGGCTACACCTTC. The encoded protein is CASSPRDILGYGYTF.